The 32 T cell receptor beta chains given below trace back to one sample, sequenced in a study of PD-L1 blockade in urothelial cancer. The assay was immunoSEQ multiplex PCR, and TCRdb's table has in-frame clones only and misses some. This table has around 70,000 clones, about four fifths appearing once. Documented time point: pretreatment peripheral blood. This sample comprised PBMCs, obtained around atezolizumab (anti-PD-L1) treatment. The receptors stem from a woman between 65 and 79 years old with urothelial cancer.

This clone was observed a few times. This chain joins TRBV4-2 and TRBJ1-5; TRBD1 matches at 7 bases. The V segment lost 1 base and the J segment 9 bases; nucleotides outside the gene matches: 6. This CDR3 has 14 amino acids. The V gene's germline CDR1 is LGHNA and CDR2 YNFKEQ. Here the CDR3 reads CASSQGQGNWPQHF. CDR3 coding DNA: TGTGCCAGCAGCCAAGGACAGGGTAACTGGCCCCAGCATTTT.

V gene TRBV5-1 combines with J gene TRBJ2-1; possibly TRBD1 for D (5 bases). The CDR3 covers 14 residues. Per germline, CDR1 SGHRS and CDR2 YFSETQ. V shed 2 bases and J shed 3 bases, with 9 bases lying between them. DNA for the CDR3: TGCGCCAGCAGCTTACAGGACATCTACAATGAGCAGTTCTTC. This gives the protein CASSLQDIYNEQFF.

Here the CDR3 DNA reads TGTGCCAGCTCGGACAGCAACTCTGGAAACACCATATATTTT. The encoded protein is CASSDSNSGNTIYF. This chain connects TRBV18 to TRBJ1-3, with D perhaps TRBD1 (6 bases). From germline, CDR1 is KGHSH and CDR2 LQKENI. This CDR3 has 14 residues. The ends were cut back, 6 bases at V and 0 bases at J, with 9 bases in the middle.

This chain joins TRBV19 and TRBJ2-7, with a weak D call TRBD2 (5 bases). Trimming removed 3 bases at V and 2 bases at J, with 11 bases between. The CDR3 has 14 amino acids. Germline V lookup: CDR1 LNHDA, CDR2 SQIVND (reference sequence). The chain's CDR3 is CASSIGSAPYEQYF. The CDR3 bases are TGTGCCAGTAGTATTGGGAGCGCCCCCTACGAGCAGTACTTC.

This chain connects TRBV5-5 to TRBJ1-5; D perhaps matches TRBD1 (5 bases). This CDR3 is built from 17 residues. Trimming left V 1 base short and J 7 bases short, with 21 bases between. Germline V gene lookup returns CDR1 SGHKS and CDR2 YYEKEE (reference sequence). The CDR3 DNA follows: TGTGCCAGCAGCTTGAGTAGCGGGGTTGGGGGGGACCAGCCCCAGCATTTT. This encodes CASSLSSGVGGDQPQHF.

A single count supports this clone. The V call is TRBV4-1, the J call TRBJ2-4; weak D call: TRBD1 (6 bases). The V gene lost 0 bases and the J gene lost 0 bases, with 12 bases spanning the gap. In germline, CDR1 is MGHRA, CDR2 YSYEKL. This CDR3 has 17 residues. The CDR3 protein is CASSQDPTGLAKNIQYF. Here the CDR3 DNA reads TGCGCCAGCAGCCAAGACCCAACAGGGCTAGCCAAAAACATTCAGTACTTC.

The V gene is TRBV15, the J gene TRBJ1-2, with D maybe TRBD1 (6 bases). Germline CDR1 is LNHNV and CDR2 is YYDKDF (reference sequence). Trimming took 0 bases from V and 3 from J, leaving 11 bases between them. CDR3 length: 15 amino acids. The CDR3 sequence: CATSRDRAGDYGYTF. The DNA of the CDR3 is TGTGCCACCAGCAGAGATAGGGCAGGGGACTATGGCTACACCTTC.

V is TRBV9 and J is TRBJ1-5, with D perhaps TRBD1 (5 bases). Germline CDR1 SGDLS, CDR2 YYNGEE. V lost 4 bases and J 6 bases, leaving 14 bases between the germline ends. The CDR3 spans 14 residues. The CDR3 is CASSSWDRGQPQHF. CDR3 coding DNA: TGTGCCAGCAGCTCTTGGGATAGGGGTCAGCCCCAGCATTTT. Supplemented by reference TRBV9 and TRBJ1-5, the full variable domain reads DSGVTQTPKHLITATGQRVTLRCSPRSGDLSVYWYQQSLDQGLQFLIQYYNGEERAKGNILERFSAQQFPDLHSELNLSSLELGDSALYFCASSSWDRGQPQHFGDGTRLSIL.

As DNA, the CDR3 is TGTGCCAGCAGTTTAGTGGGGGGTCGGGAAAAACTGTTTTTT. As protein: CASSLVGGREKLFF. The J gene is TRBJ1-4, the V gene TRBV28; tentative D call: TRBD1 (5 bases). Germline V gene lookup returns CDR1 MDHEN and CDR2 SYDVKM. V gave up 2 bases and J gave up 8 bases, with 12 bases separating them. The CDR3 totals 14 residues. The variable domain in full, with the rest retrieved from reference TRBV28 and TRBJ1-4, is DVKVTQSSRYLVKRTGEKVFLECVQDMDHENMFWYRQDPGLGLRLIYFSYDVKMKEKGDIPEGYSVSREKKERFSLILESASTNQTSMYLCASSLVGGREKLFFGSGTQLSVL.

The V call is TRBV5-1, the J call TRBJ2-3, with D possibly being TRBD2 (5 bases). CDR3 length: 15 residues. Trimming took 0 bases from V and 2 from J, leaving 10 bases between them. In germline, CDR1 is SGHRS, CDR2 YFSETQ. CDR3 loop: CASSLGGGPTDTQYF. The CDR3 DNA is TGCGCCAGCAGCTTGGGTGGAGGACCCACAGATACGCAGTATTTT.

This clone was counted a single time. This sequence joins TRBV18 and TRBJ1-1, with D possibly being TRBD1 (6 bases). The V gene's germline CDR1 is KGHSH and CDR2 LQKENI. CDR3 size: 15 residues. Trimming cost V 0 bases and J 8 bases, with 16 bases left between them. DNA of the CDR3: TGTGCCAGCTCACCACCCCGGGGGGGCGCCGGCGAAGCTTTCTTT. As protein: CASSPPRGGAGEAFF.

The chain combines TRBV7-9 with TRBJ2-1; 8 bases fit TRBD2. The CDR3 totals 15 residues. The trim removed 4 bases at V and 1 base at J, leaving 3 bases unmatched. Germline V gene sequence: CDR1 SEHNR, CDR2 FQNEAQ (reference sequence). CDR3 loop: CASSYGGGSYNEQFF. CDR3 coding DNA: TGTGCCAGCAGCTACGGGGGGGGATCCTACAATGAGCAGTTCTTC.

The V gene is TRBV9, the J gene TRBJ2-3; D gene unclear. The CDR3 is 15 amino acids. The germline V gene has CDR1 SGDLS and CDR2 YYNGEE. The ends were cut back, 0 bases at V and 0 bases at J, with 8 bases in the middle. DNA for the CDR3: TGTGCCAGCAGCGTAGCTCCTGTTAGCACAGATACGCAGTATTTT. Its protein product is CASSVAPVSTDTQYF.

For this clone: Different DNA sequences within this sample yield the same CDR3. The chain joins TRBV9 to TRBJ2-2; D is uncertain. Trimming left V 0 bases short and J 2 bases short, with 8 bases between. Germline CDR1 and CDR2: SGDLS and YYNGEE. This CDR3 contains 15 residues. The CDR3 loop reads CASSVGGGNTGELFF. The CDR3 region has the DNA TGTGCCAGCAGCGTAGGAGGTGGTAACACCGGGGAGCTGTTTTTT.

The rearrangement links TRBV4-1 to TRBJ1-4; the match to TRBD1 covers 8 bases. The CDR3 contains 17 residues. Germline CDR1 is MGHRA and CDR2 is YSYEKL. J lost 1 base, V lost 4 bases, and 8 bases had no gene match. The CDR3 here is CASSPRQGPGTNEKLFF. CDR3 DNA sequence: TGCGCCAGCAGCCCCAGACAGGGGCCGGGAACTAATGAAAAACTGTTTTTT.

This clone was observed once. The gene calls are TRBV19 and TRBJ2-7; D gene uncertain. Germline V gene data show CDR1 as LNHDA and CDR2 as SQIVND (reference sequence). CDR3 size: 16 residues. V gave up 5 bases and J gave up 3 bases, with 20 bases separating them. CDR3 region: CASSRDRPPRGYEQYF. In nucleotides, the CDR3 is TGTGCCAGTAGTCGCGACCGACCCCCGAGAGGCTACGAGCAGTACTTC.

On this clone itself: Mismatch with germline at one junction end may stem from a read error. V gene TRBV9 combines with J gene TRBJ2-2; 8 nucleotides agree with TRBD1. CDR1 is SGDLS and CDR2 is YYNGEE in the germline V gene. The CDR3 sequence is 12 residues long. CDR3 sequence: CASSDQQGGLFF. CDR3 in DNA: TGTGCCAGCAGCGACCAACAGGGGGGGCTGTTTTTT.

V and J are TRBV5-1 and TRBJ2-2; 9 nucleotides line up with TRBD2. Germline CDR1 reads SGHRS; CDR2 reads YFSETQ. The CDR3 consists of 15 residues. The trim removed 2 bases at V and 8 bases at J, leaving 7 bases unmatched. The CDR3 DNA reads as TGCGCCAGCAGCTTCGCCGGGACTAGCTCGGGGGAGCTGTTTTTT. Translated, it gives CASSFAGTSSGELFF.

J is TRBJ2-1 and V is TRBV19; 10 bases fit TRBD2. The CDR3 contains 14 residues. Germline assignment: CDR1 LNHDA and CDR2 SQIVND (reference sequence). The V gene end was trimmed by 6 bases and the J gene end by 8 bases; junction bases not matched to a gene: 7. The CDR3 bases are TGTGCCAGTAGAACTAGCGGGGTTCCGGATGAGCAGTTCTTC. This codes for CASRTSGVPDEQFF. Full variable domain (remainder filled in from reference TRBV19 and TRBJ2-1): DGGITQSPKYLFRKEGQNVTLSCEQNLNHDAMYWYRQDPGQGLRLIYYSQIVNDFQKGDIAEGYSVSREKKESFPLTVTSAQKNPTAFYLCASRTSGVPDEQFFGPGTRLTVL.

V and J are TRBV28 and TRBJ2-1, with 11 nucleotides matching TRBD2. The CDR3 has 16 amino acids. V lost 4 bases and J lost 1; bases outside the gene matches: 3. Germline V gene sequence: CDR1 MDHEN, CDR2 SYDVKM. The CDR3 loop reads CASSSLAGGSYNEQFF. CDR3 DNA: TGTGCCAGCAGTTCTTTAGCGGGAGGGTCCTACAATGAGCAGTTCTTC.

This chain uses TRBV28 with TRBJ2-4, with a weak D call TRBD2 (6 bases). Trimming stripped 5 bases from V and 0 bases from J, with 17 bases between. The CDR3 has 17 residues. Germline loops: CDR1 MDHEN, CDR2 SYDVKM. CDR3 sequence (DNA): TGTGCCAGCAGTGCCGACTGGCGGAGGGGAGCCAAAAACATTCAGTACTTC. Residues: CASSADWRRGAKNIQYF.

The J gene is TRBJ1-5, the V gene TRBV2; D unclear. V was shortened by 8 bases and J by 5 bases, with 16 bases between the two germline ends. Germline CDR1 reads SNHLY; CDR2 reads FYNNEI. The CDR3 sequence is 14 residues long. CDR3 in DNA: TGTGCCAGCCAAAAAGGAGGTCCCTATCAGCCCCAGCATTTT. Encoded protein: CASQKGGPYQPQHF.

The chain combines TRBV6-1 with TRBJ2-1, with 9 bases matching TRBD1. Trimming cost V 3 bases and J 4 bases; bases outside gene matches: 4. CDR1 and CDR2 (germline): MNHNS, SASEGT. The CDR3 length is 15 residues. The CDR3 coding sequence is TGTGCCAGCAGTGACAGACAGGGGGGATACAATGAGCAGTTCTTC. Its protein product is CASSDRQGGYNEQFF.

The chain links TRBV10-3 to TRBJ1-1; 12 bases fit TRBD1. From germline, CDR1 is ENHRY and CDR2 SYGVKD. V lost 2 bases, J lost 1 base, and 11 bases stayed unmatched. This CDR3 is built from 19 residues. The CDR3, as DNA: TGTGCCATCAGTGAGATGTCAGGTGGGACAGGGGGCGCGAACACTGAAGCTTTCTTT. As protein: CAISEMSGGTGGANTEAFF.

This chain connects TRBV5-4 to TRBJ2-7; TRBD1 matches at 7 bases. This CDR3 contains 14 residues. CDR1 is SGHNT, CDR2 YYREEE, per germline (reference sequence). J gave up 5 bases and V 2 bases, and 7 bases lay outside the gene matches. The CDR3: CASSLRATGNEQYF. CDR3 bases: TGTGCCAGCAGCTTAAGGGCGACAGGGAACGAGCAGTACTTC.

This clone was observed a few times. The rearrangement links TRBV7-8 to TRBJ1-2; D is unresolved. CDR1 is SGHVS and CDR2 is FQNEAQ in the germline V gene. CDR3 size: 12 residues. V was pared by 3 bases and J by 4 bases, with 6 bases between. In DNA form, the CDR3 reads TGTGCCAGCAGCTTTATTAGCTATGGCTACACCTTC. Translating it yields CASSFISYGYTF.

The V call is TRBV30, the J call TRBJ1-6; D is possibly TRBD1 (5 bases). The CDR3 sequence is 16 residues long. The V gene lost 1 base and the J gene lost 0 bases, with 10 bases spanning the gap. Germline lookup yields CDR1 GTSNPN and CDR2 SVGIG (reference sequence). The CDR3 region has the DNA TGTGCCTGGAGTGGCCCGACAGCCTCCTATAATTCACCCCTCCACTTT. It specifies CAWSGPTASYNSPLHF.

The rearrangement uses TRBV5-1 and TRBJ1-1, with 7 bases lining up with TRBD1. With 4 bases clipped from V and 4 bases from J, the junction kept 7 bases outside the gene matches. This CDR3 contains 14 residues. CDR1 is SGHRS and CDR2 is YFSETQ in the germline V gene. DNA for the CDR3: TGCGCCAGCAGCCCCAGGGGGGTGAGCACTGAAGCTTTCTTT. Its translation: CASSPRGVSTEAFF.

The chain is built from TRBV5-1 and TRBJ2-2, with D perhaps matching TRBD1 (6 bases). With 0 bases removed from V and 1 base from J, the gap between germline ends came to 13 bases. In germline, CDR1 is SGHRS, CDR2 YFSETQ. This CDR3 region has 17 residues. Here the CDR3 reads CASSLVQGSWNTGELFF. DNA for the CDR3: TGCGCCAGCAGCTTGGTACAGGGATCTTGGAACACCGGGGAGCTGTTTTTT. The full variable domain, rest sourced from reference TRBV5-1 and TRBJ2-2, is KAGVTQTPRYLIKTRGQQVTLSCSPISGHRSVSWYQQTPGQGLQFLFEYFSETQRNKGNFPGRFSGRQFSNSRSEMNVSTLELGDSALYLCASSLVQGSWNTGELFFGEGSRLTVL.

This chain links TRBV4-3 with TRBJ2-3; 8 positions agree with TRBD2. The ends lost 1 base at V and 0 bases at J; junction bases unmatched: 6. The germline gives CDR1 LGHNA, CDR2 YSLEER. The CDR3 extends over 17 amino acids. The CDR3 is CASSQVVAGGSTDTQYF. The CDR3 bases are TGCGCCAGCAGCCAAGTCGTGGCGGGGGGAAGCACAGATACGCAGTATTTT.

The chain couples TRBV5-1 to TRBJ1-1, with D perhaps TRBD1 (5 bases). This CDR3 comprises 17 residues. Looked up from germline, CDR1 is SGHRS and CDR2 is YFSETQ. Trimming stripped 1 base from V and 0 bases from J, with 16 bases between. As DNA, the CDR3 is TGCGCCAGCAGCTTGTGGAGGGGCGAAACTATGAACACTGAAGCTTTCTTT. Protein sequence: CASSLWRGETMNTEAFF.

J is TRBJ2-7 and V is TRBV7-9; 8 bases map to TRBD1. Germline loops: CDR1 SEHNR, CDR2 FQNEAQ (reference sequence). The V gene end was trimmed by 1 base and the J gene end by 2 bases; junction bases not matched to a gene: 7. This CDR3 region has 16 residues. CDR3 DNA: TGTGCCAGCAGCTTAGAAGGGACAGGTACAACCTACGAGCAGTACTTC. This encodes CASSLEGTGTTYEQYF.